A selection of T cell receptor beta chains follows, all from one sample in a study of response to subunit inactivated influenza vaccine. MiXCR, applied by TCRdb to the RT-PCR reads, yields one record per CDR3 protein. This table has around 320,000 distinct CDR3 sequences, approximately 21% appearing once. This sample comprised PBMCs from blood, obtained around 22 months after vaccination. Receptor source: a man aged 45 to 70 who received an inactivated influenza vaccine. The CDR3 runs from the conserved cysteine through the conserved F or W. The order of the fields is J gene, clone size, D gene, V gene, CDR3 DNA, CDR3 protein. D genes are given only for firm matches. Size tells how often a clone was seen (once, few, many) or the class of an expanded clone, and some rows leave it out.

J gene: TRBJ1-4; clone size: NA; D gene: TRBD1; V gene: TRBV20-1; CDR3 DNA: TGCAGTGCTACCCCCGACAGGGGAAATGAAAAACTGTTTTTT; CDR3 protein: CSATPDRGNEKLFF
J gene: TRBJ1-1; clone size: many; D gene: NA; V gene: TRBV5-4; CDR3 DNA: TGTGCCAGCAGCTCCCAGGGGAGGGTGAGAACAGCTTTCTTT; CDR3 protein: CASSSQGRVRTAFF
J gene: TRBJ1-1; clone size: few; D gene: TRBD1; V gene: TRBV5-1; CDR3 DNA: TGCGCCAGCAGCTTAGACAGGGCTAACACTGAAGCTTTCTTT; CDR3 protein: CASSLDRANTEAFF
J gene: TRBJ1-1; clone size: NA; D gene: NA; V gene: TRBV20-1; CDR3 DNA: TGCAGTGCTATCAAGAACACTGAAGCTTTCTTT; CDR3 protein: CSAIKNTEAFF
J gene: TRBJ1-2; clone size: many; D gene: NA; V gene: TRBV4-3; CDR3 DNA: TGCGCCAGCAGCAACCCCGGGGGATATGGCTACACCTTC; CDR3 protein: CASSNPGGYGYTF
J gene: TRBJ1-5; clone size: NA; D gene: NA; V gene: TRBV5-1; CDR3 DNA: TGCGCCAGCAGCTTGGAGGGGTTACTCAATCAGCCCCAGCATTTT; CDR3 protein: CASSLEGLLNQPQHF
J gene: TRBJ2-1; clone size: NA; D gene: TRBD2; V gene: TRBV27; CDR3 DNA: TGTGCCAGCAGTCTCGGGACTAGCGGGAGTACTGAGCAGTTCTTC; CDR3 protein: CASSLGTSGSTEQFF
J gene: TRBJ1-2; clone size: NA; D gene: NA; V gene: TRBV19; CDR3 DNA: TGTGCCAGTAGTACGATCGGACAAACCATCAACTATGGCTACACCTTC; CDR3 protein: CASSTIGQTINYGYTF
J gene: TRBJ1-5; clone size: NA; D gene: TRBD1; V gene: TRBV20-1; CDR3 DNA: TGCAGTGCTAGAGACCGACAGGGAAACCAGCCCCAGCATTTT; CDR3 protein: CSARDRQGNQPQHF
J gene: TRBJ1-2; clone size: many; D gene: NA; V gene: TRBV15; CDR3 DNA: TGTGCCACCAGCAGAGAAGCAGGGGAAGGCTATGGCTACACCTTC; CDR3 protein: CATSREAGEGYGYTF
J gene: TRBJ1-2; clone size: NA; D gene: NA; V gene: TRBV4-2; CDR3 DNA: TGTGCCAGCAGCCAAGATCGGGCAGGGAACTATGGCTACACCTTC; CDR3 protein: CASSQDRAGNYGYTF
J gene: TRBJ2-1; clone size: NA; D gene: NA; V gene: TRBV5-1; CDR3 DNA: TGCGCCAGCAGCTTGCTAGGGGGTCCCAATGAGCAGTTCTTC; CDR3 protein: CASSLLGGPNEQFF
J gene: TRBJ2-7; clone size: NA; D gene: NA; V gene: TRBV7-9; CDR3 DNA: TGTGCCAGCAGCCCGCGGACAGAGTCCTACGAGCAGTACTTC; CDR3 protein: CASSPRTESYEQYF
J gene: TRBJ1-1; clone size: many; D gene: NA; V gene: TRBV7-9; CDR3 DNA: TGTGCCAGCAGCTTACTTTCTGAAGCTTTCTTT; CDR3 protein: CASSLLSEAFF
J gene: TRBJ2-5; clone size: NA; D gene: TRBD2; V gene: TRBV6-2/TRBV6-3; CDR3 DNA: TGTGCCAGCAGTTACTTGGCTAGCGGAGACCAAGAGACCCAGTACTTC; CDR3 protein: CASSYLASGDQETQYF
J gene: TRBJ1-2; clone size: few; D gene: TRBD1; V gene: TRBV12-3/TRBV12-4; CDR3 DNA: TGTGCCAGCAGTCCGCGGACAGGGAACGGCTACACCTTC; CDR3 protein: CASSPRTGNGYTF
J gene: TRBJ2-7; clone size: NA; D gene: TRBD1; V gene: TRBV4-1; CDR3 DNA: TGCGCCAGCAGCCAAGGAGGGACAGCTATTAGCTACGAGCAGTACTTC; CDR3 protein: CASSQGGTAISYEQYF
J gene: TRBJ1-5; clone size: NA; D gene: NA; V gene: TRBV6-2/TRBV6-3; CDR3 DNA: TGTGCCAGCAGTTACGGAAGGGGGGCAGGTCAGCCCCAGCATTTT; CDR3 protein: CASSYGRGAGQPQHF
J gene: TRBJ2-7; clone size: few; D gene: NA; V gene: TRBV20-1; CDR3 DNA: TGCAGTGCTTTCCTGGGGGGTTCCTACGAGCAGTACTTC; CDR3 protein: CSAFLGGSYEQYF
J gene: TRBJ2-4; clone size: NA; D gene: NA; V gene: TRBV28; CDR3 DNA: TGTGCCAGCAGTTTCGGCAGGGGATCGGCCAAAAACATTCAGTACTTC; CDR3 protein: CASSFGRGSAKNIQYF
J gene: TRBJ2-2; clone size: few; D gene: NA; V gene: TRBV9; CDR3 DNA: TGTGCCAGCACAGGAATTACGGGCGGGGAGCTGTTTTTT; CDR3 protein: CASTGITGGELFF
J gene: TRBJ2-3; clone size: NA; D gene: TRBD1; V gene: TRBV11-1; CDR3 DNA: TGTGCCAGCAGCTCCCGTGCCGGGACAGGGGGTGTCACAGATACGCAGTATTTT; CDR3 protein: CASSSRAGTGGVTDTQYF
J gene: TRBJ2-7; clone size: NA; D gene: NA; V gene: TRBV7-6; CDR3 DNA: TGTGCCAGCAGCCGCAATGCGGGACTCGAGCAGTACTTC; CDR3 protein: CASSRNAGLEQYF
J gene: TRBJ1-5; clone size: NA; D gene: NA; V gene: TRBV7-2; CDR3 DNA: TGTGCCAGCAGCTGGGCAGGGAAGCCCCAGCATTTT; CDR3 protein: CASSWAGKPQHF
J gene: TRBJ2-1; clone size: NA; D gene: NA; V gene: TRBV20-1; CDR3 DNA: TGCAGTGCTAGAGAAGCACTCAGCGGGTTAGGAAGCAATGAGCAGTTCTTC; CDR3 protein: CSAREALSGLGSNEQFF
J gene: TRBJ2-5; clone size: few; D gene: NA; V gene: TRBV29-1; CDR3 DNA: TGCAGCGTTGTAGGCCATGGAGAGACCCAGTACTTC; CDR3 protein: CSVVGHGETQYF
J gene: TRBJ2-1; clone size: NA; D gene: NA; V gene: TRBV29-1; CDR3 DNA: TGCAGCGTTTTTTCCGGGACTTCTCCGAATGAGCAGTTCTTC; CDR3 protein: CSVFSGTSPNEQFF
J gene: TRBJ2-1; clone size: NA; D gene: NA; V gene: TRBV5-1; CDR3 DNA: TGCGCCAGCAGCTTTATCGATGAGCAGTTCTTC; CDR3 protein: CASSFIDEQFF
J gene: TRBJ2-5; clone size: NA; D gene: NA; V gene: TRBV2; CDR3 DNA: TGTGCCAGCAGTGACAGGACGGGCCAAGAGACCCAGTACTTC; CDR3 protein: CASSDRTGQETQYF
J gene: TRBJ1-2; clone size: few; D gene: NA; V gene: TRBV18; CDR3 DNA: TGTGCCAGCTCACCGAGGGAGAACTATGGCTACACCTTC; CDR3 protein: CASSPRENYGYTF
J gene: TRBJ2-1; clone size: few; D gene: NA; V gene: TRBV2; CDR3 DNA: TGTGCCAGCAGTGAAGTTGTCTACAATGAGCAGTTCTTC; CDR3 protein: CASSEVVYNEQFF
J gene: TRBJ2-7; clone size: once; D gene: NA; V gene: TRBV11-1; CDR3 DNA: TGTGCCAGCAGCCTATGGCAGGACTACGAGCAGTACTTC; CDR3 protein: CASSLWQDYEQYF
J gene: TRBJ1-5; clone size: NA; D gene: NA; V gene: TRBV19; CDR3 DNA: TGTGCCAGTAGTGGGCCCGTTCAGCCCCAGCATTTT; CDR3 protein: CASSGPVQPQHF
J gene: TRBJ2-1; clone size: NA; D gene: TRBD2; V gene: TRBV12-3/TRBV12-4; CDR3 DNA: TGTGCCAGCAGCAGAAACGAAGGGAGGGCCAATGAGCAGTTCTTC; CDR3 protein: CASSRNEGRANEQFF
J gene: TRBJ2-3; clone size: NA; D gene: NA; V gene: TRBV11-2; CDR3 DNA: TGTGCCAGCAGCTCCTCCAGGGTTAACCTAGGCACAGATACGCAGTATTTT; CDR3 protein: CASSSSRVNLGTDTQYF